The 6 T cell receptor beta chains below come from one sample, sequenced in a study of shared clonotypes between healthy human individuals. The data were produced by immunoSEQ multiplex PCR, yet TCRdb's version contains in-frame clones alone and is incomplete. Of 2 million or so clones in the sample, roughly 94% are singletons; the top ten hold 1.1%. Terminally differentiated effector memory CD45RA+ cells were left out of the naive CD8 fraction, which was CD45RO-negative and positively selected for CCR7. Sequencing was done on a sample of naive CD8+ T cells sorted from blood. These receptors originate from a man between 18 and 29 years old in good health.

This chain uses TRBV28 with TRBJ1-1; a possible D gene is TRBD1 (5 bases). The CDR3 has 11 amino acids. In germline, CDR1 is MDHEN, CDR2 SYDVKM. Trimming removed 10 bases at V and 4 bases at J, with 10 bases between. Here the CDR3 reads CATTGGTEAFF. The CDR3 coding sequence is TGTGCCACCACGGGGGGCACTGAAGCTTTCTTT.

V gene TRBV6-5 combines with J gene TRBJ2-3; D possibly corresponds to TRBD1 (5 bases). V was shortened by 2 bases and J by 5 bases, with 14 bases between the two germline ends. CDR1 and CDR2 (germline): MNHEY, SVGAGI. This CDR3 is built from 15 residues. CDR3 residues: CASSYGQGTIDTQYF. The CDR3 DNA reads as TGTGCCAGCAGTTACGGGCAGGGTACCATAGATACGCAGTATTTT.

The chain uses TRBV6-6 and TRBJ1-1; D perhaps matches TRBD1 (6 bases). Trimming shortened V by 4 bases and J by 5 bases, and 11 bases separated the two germline ends. Germline V gene data show CDR1 as MNHNY and CDR2 as SVGAGI (reference sequence). The length of the CDR3 is 13 residues. The CDR3 DNA sequence: TGTGCCAGCAGTTCAGGGGAGGGTACTGAAGCTTTCTTT. This encodes CASSSGEGTEAFF.

J is TRBJ2-7 and V is TRBV7-8; D gene uncertain. This CDR3 region has 16 residues. V lost 0 bases and J lost 4, with 16 bases in between. Germline values: CDR1 SGHVS, CDR2 FQNEAQ. The DNA of the CDR3 is TGTGCCAGCAGCTTAGCGCGCTTAGCCGGTGGGTACGAGCAGTACTTC. Amino acid sequence: CASSLARLAGGYEQYF.

This clone has just one count. This chain links TRBV9 with TRBJ2-2; the D is unclear. The germline gives CDR1 SGDLS, CDR2 YYNGEE. V lost 0 bases to trimming and J lost 1 base, with 10 bases between them. The CDR3 consists of 16 residues. The CDR3, as DNA: TGTGCCAGCAGCGTAGATCCTGACGGGAACACCGGGGAGCTGTTTTTT. Translated, it gives CASSVDPDGNTGELFF. The full variable domain, with the rest looked up from reference TRBV9 and TRBJ2-2, is DSGVTQTPKHLITATGQRVTLRCSPRSGDLSVYWYQQSLDQGLQFLIQYYNGEERAKGNILERFSAQQFPDLHSELNLSSLELGDSALYFCASSVDPDGNTGELFFGEGSRLTVL.

DNA for the CDR3: TGTGCCAGCAGTCTCGGACTAGCGGGCCCCTACGAGCAGTACTTC. It translates to CASSLGLAGPYEQYF. The chain recombines TRBV2 with TRBJ2-7; 11 nucleotides align to TRBD2. Germline CDR1 and CDR2: SNHLY and FYNNEI. The trim removed 5 bases at V and 2 bases at J, leaving 5 bases unmatched. The CDR3 contains 15 residues. The full variable domain, with the rest looked up from reference TRBV2 and TRBJ2-7, is EPEVTQTPSHQVTQMGQEVILRCVPISNHLYFYWYRQILGQKVEFLVSFYNNEISEKSEIFDDQFSVERPDGSNFTLKIRSTKLEDSAMYFCASSLGLAGPYEQYFGPGTRLTVT.